The clone carrying this TCR beta chain was recorded many times. The CDR3 has 16 residues. Trimming took off 0 bases at V and 3 bases at J, with 13 bases between the two ends. CDR1 is MGHRA, CDR2 YSYEKL, per germline. This specimen belongs to a study of T-cell memory formation after mild COVID-19. Each CDR3 protein is one row after TCRdb ran MiXCR on the 5' RACE reads. The table records approximately 260,000 distinct CDR3 sequences, around 17% of them present only once. The receptor comes from a man aged 18 to 30 who had mild COVID-19 (a few samples of this study predate the infection). Cell type and time point are not known. The V gene is TRBV4-1, the J gene TRBJ2-3, with D possibly TRBD1 on 5 matching bases. Sequencing used PBMCs or a T cell subset sorted from them (not recorded which). CDR3 DNA: TGCGCCAGCAGCCAAGAAGCAGGGCCTTCAACAGATACGCAGTATTTT. Protein sequence: CASSQEAGPSTDTQYF.